A single sample is the source of the 8 T cell receptor beta chains below, sequenced in a study of blood T cell repertoires in COVID-19. The table came from immunoSEQ multiplex PCR; TCRdb's copy has only in-frame clones and leaves some out. The sample comprises some 120,000 clones, 80% to 95% of which are singletons, and approximately 2% rests with the top ten. Sequenced material: peripheral blood. Source of these receptors: a man in his fifties with COVID-19, enrolled during active disease.

V gene TRBV4-2 combines with J gene TRBJ2-3; 9 bases agree with TRBD2. Germline lookup yields CDR1 LGHNA and CDR2 YNFKEQ. The CDR3 has 18 amino acids. The V and J ends lost 3 bases and 9 bases, in that order; junction bases with no gene match: 19. The CDR3 DNA reads TGTGCCAGCAGCCACAACCCCCCGACTAGCGGTTCACAGATAACGCAGTATTTT. Translation: CASSHNPPTSGSQITQYF.

The gene calls are TRBV23-1 and TRBJ2-7; TRBD2 is a possible D gene (5 bases). TRBV23-1 is filed as an ORF, its function uncertain. V was cut by 6 bases and J by 5 bases, with 17 bases left in between. This CDR3 has 14 amino acids. The CDR3 loop reads CASRPSTRVHEQYV. The CDR3 bases are TGCGCCAGCAGACCATCCACGCGGGTCCACGAGCAGTACGTC.

This rearrangement joins TRBV6-5 to TRBJ1-5; D gene uncertain. Germline V lookup: CDR1 MNHEY, CDR2 SVGAGI. The CDR3 is 12 amino acids. Between the trimmed V and J ends, which lost 6 bases and 2 bases, there was a span of 5 bases. As DNA, the CDR3 is TGTGCCAGCAGCCAGGGCAATCAGCCCCAGCATTTT. Amino acid sequence: CASSQGNQPQHF.

In the case of this clone: The identical CDR3 is also encoded by other nucleotide sequences in the sample. This chain joins TRBV9 and TRBJ2-1; 14 bases line up with TRBD2. The V and J ends lost 0 bases and 4 bases, in that order; junction bases with no gene match: 3. Germline V gives CDR1 SGDLS, CDR2 YYNGEE. CDR3 length: 17 residues. The CDR3: CASSVGLAGGPYNEQFF. The CDR3 nucleotides read TGTGCCAGCAGCGTAGGACTAGCGGGAGGGCCGTACAATGAGCAGTTCTTC.

The genes are TRBV25-1 and TRBJ1-4; possible D gene TRBD1, 5 bases. Looked up from germline, CDR1 is MGHDK and CDR2 is SYGVNS. V lost 2 bases to trimming and J lost 4 bases, with 17 bases between them. This CDR3 comprises 17 residues. As DNA, the CDR3 is TGTGCCAGCAGTGAAGGGATCCTACAGGTCGATAATGAAAAACTGTTTTTT. As protein: CASSEGILQVDNEKLFF.

As to this clone: The same CDR3 also results from other DNA sequences found in this sample. The chain carries TRBV9 and TRBJ2-1; maybe TRBD2 (7 bases). Germline V gene data show CDR1 as SGDLS and CDR2 as YYNGEE. With 4 bases removed from V and 0 bases from J, the gap between germline ends came to 14 bases. This CDR3 region has 16 residues. CDR3 in amino acids: CASSPGGGSSYNEQFF. The CDR3 nucleotides read TGTGCCAGCAGCCCGGGGGGCGGGAGCTCCTACAATGAGCAGTTCTTC. Supplemented by reference TRBV9 and TRBJ2-1, the full variable domain reads DSGVTQTPKHLITATGQRVTLRCSPRSGDLSVYWYQQSLDQGLQFLIQYYNGEERAKGNILERFSAQQFPDLHSELNLSSLELGDSALYFCASSPGGGSSYNEQFFGPGTRLTVL.

This chain connects TRBV9 to TRBJ2-2, with 14 bases that match TRBD2. With 3 bases clipped from V and 6 bases from J, the junction kept 7 bases outside the gene matches. The CDR3 runs 17 residues. Germline loops: CDR1 SGDLS, CDR2 YYNGEE. Here the CDR3 reads CASSGTGTSGRAGELFF. CDR3 sequence (DNA): TGTGCCAGCAGCGGAACCGGGACTAGCGGGAGAGCCGGGGAGCTGTTTTTT.

The rearrangement links TRBV29-1 to TRBJ1-2; 10 bases align to TRBD1. With V trimmed by 6 bases and J by 8 bases, 6 bases remained unmatched. This CDR3 is 12 amino acids long. CDR1 is SQVTM, CDR2 ANQGSEA, per germline. CDR3 coding DNA: TGCAGCGTGAAAGGACAGGGGGTCGGCTACACCTTC. Residues: CSVKGQGVGYTF.